Below are 16 T cell receptor beta chains sequenced from a single sample in a study of response to subunit inactivated influenza vaccine. TCRdb reprocessed the RT-PCR reads via MiXCR and lists one record per CDR3 protein. The table records fewer than 600,000 distinct CDR3 sequences, less than 7.5% of them present only once. The sample was PBMCs from blood, taken about 24 months after vaccination. The receptors here all came from a man aged 45-69 years who received an inactivated influenza vaccine.

This sequence joins TRBV25-1 and TRBJ2-5; D unresolved. The germline V gene encodes CDR1 MGHDK and CDR2 SYGVNS. There are 15 residues in the CDR3. The ends were cut back, 1 base at V and 5 bases at J, with 14 bases in the middle. This CDR3 reads CASSELRFTEETQYF. In DNA, the CDR3 is TGTGCCAGCAGTGAATTGCGGTTCACGGAGGAGACCCAGTACTTC.

The V call is TRBV20-1, the J call TRBJ2-7; 7 nucleotides align to TRBD1. CDR1 is DFQATT, CDR2 SNEGSKA, per germline (reference sequence). V shed 4 bases, J shed 9 bases, and the junction held 15 bases outside the gene matches. The CDR3 contains 14 residues. In nucleotides, the CDR3 is TGCAGTGCTACAAACCCGGGACAGAACAAGGTGCAGTACTTC. It specifies CSATNPGQNKVQYF.

The sample holds a few counts of this clonotype. V and J are TRBV5-6 and TRBJ1-4; D unresolved. The CDR3 totals 14 residues. The V gene's germline CDR1 is SGHDT and CDR2 YYEEEE. The V end lost 0 bases, the J end lost 0 bases, and 3 bases lay between the germline ends. CDR3 sequence: CASSLVTTNEKLFF. DNA of the CDR3: TGTGCCAGCAGCTTGGTTACAACTAATGAAAAACTGTTTTTT.

In this sample, this clonotype turned up a few times. The rearrangement joins TRBV2 to TRBJ1-4; TRBD1 matches 9 bases. Germline CDR1 is SNHLY and CDR2 is FYNNEI. CDR3 size: 16 residues. Trimming at V came to 3 bases and at J to 7 bases, leaving 9 bases not matched to a gene. CDR3 amino acids: CASSESGGQGGEKLFF. In DNA form, the CDR3 reads TGTGCCAGCAGTGAGTCCGGGGGACAGGGCGGTGAAAAACTGTTTTTT.

The chain links TRBV6-2 or TRBV6-3 to TRBJ2-1; possible D gene TRBD1, 5 bases. The germline CDR1 and CDR2 sequences are MNHEY and SVGEGT. V lost 8 bases, J lost 5 bases, and 16 bases lay in between. The CDR3 has 14 amino acids. DNA of the CDR3: TGTGCCAGCCTCGGACATAAGGTAAACAATGAGCAGTTCTTC. This sequence encodes CASLGHKVNNEQFF.

At least ten counts were recorded for this clonotype. This rearrangement joins TRBV15 to TRBJ1-6; TRBD1 aligns across 9 bases. The CDR3 is 15 residues long. The ends lost 6 bases at V and 10 bases at J; junction bases unmatched: 10. Germline V gene lookup returns CDR1 LNHNV and CDR2 YYDKDF (reference sequence). The CDR3 is CATRIGGQGGSPLHF. As DNA, the CDR3 is TGTGCCACCAGGATAGGGGGACAGGGAGGATCACCCCTCCACTTT.

In this sample, this clonotype turned up a few times. The genes are TRBV7-6 and TRBJ2-7, with D perhaps matching TRBD2 (5 bases). Trimming removed 3 bases at V and 2 bases at J, with 14 bases between. Germline CDR1 is SGHVS and CDR2 is FNYEAQ. This CDR3 spans 15 amino acids. DNA for the CDR3: TGTGCCAGCAGCTTTGCCTCGGACGGGACCTACGAGCAGTACTTC. The encoded protein is CASSFASDGTYEQYF.

This clonotype was counted at least ten times. The chain is built from TRBV7-9 and TRBJ1-1; D is undetermined. This CDR3 is built from 12 residues. V was cut by 11 bases and J by 0 bases, with 10 bases left in between. Germline-derived CDR1 and CDR2 are SEHNR and FQNEAQ (reference sequence). As DNA, the CDR3 is TGTGCCTTGGGAGGGATGAACACTGAAGCTTTCTTT. This gives the protein CALGGMNTEAFF.

The table lists this clonotype with many counts. The chain links TRBV3-1 to TRBJ2-5, with D possibly being TRBD2 (5 bases). CDR1 and CDR2 (germline): LGHDT, YNNKEL (reference sequence). The CDR3 covers 12 residues. V shed 6 bases and J shed 5 bases, with 10 bases lying between them. In DNA, the CDR3 is TGTGCCAGCAGTCGGGGATTGGAGACCCAGTACTTC. Translation: CASSRGLETQYF.

This clonotype has just a few counts. This sequence joins TRBV5-1 and TRBJ1-2, with D unclear. Germline lookup yields CDR1 SGHRS and CDR2 YFSETQ. The CDR3 is made up of 14 amino acids. Trimming removed 0 bases at V and 7 bases at J, with 13 bases between. The CDR3 sequence: CASSLAERVGGYTF. The DNA for the CDR3 is TGCGCCAGCAGCTTGGCCGAAAGGGTTGGTGGCTACACCTTC.

This clonotype was counted at least ten times. The V call is TRBV5-1, the J call TRBJ1-1, with TRBD1 as a possible D gene (5 bases). The V gene's germline CDR1 is SGHRS and CDR2 YFSETQ. This CDR3 contains 15 residues. Trimming shortened V by 0 bases and J by 9 bases, and 18 bases separated the two germline ends. Written as DNA, the CDR3 is TGCGCCAGCAGCTTGGCCGGACACCAAAGCCCGAAAGCTTTCTTT. Amino acids: CASSLAGHQSPKAFF.

The chain carries TRBV20-1 and TRBJ2-5; D gene unclear. Looked up from germline, CDR1 is DFQATT and CDR2 is SNEGSKA (reference sequence). The CDR3 sequence is 13 residues long. The V gene lost 5 bases and the J gene lost 0 bases, with 10 bases spanning the gap. Here the CDR3 reads CSAESPYQETQYF. The CDR3 nucleotides read TGCAGTGCTGAGAGTCCATACCAAGAGACCCAGTACTTC.

Ten or more counts support this clonotype. The chain has TRBV4-2 and TRBJ1-5; D unclear. The CDR3 is made up of 14 amino acids. Trimming left V 1 base short and J 0 bases short, with 4 bases between. Germline V gene data show CDR1 as LGHNA and CDR2 as YNFKEQ. CDR3 nucleotides: TGTGCCAGCAGCCAAGCCAATAGCAATCAGCCCCAGCATTTT. Its translation: CASSQANSNQPQHF.

Note on this clonotype: The junction and the germline gene differ at one end; a read error may be behind it. The chain uses TRBV7-2 and TRBJ1-5; 7 bases match TRBD1. The CDR3 covers 15 residues. The germline gives CDR1 SGHTA, CDR2 FQGNSA. CDR3 region: CVSSLESRRGQPQHF. CDR3 bases: TGTGTCAGCAGCTTAGAATCACGCAGGGGGCAGCCCCAGCATTTT.

There are a few counts of this clonotype. V gene TRBV11-2 combines with J gene TRBJ1-5, with 7 bases that match TRBD1. Unmatched junction bases numbered 6, after V lost 1 base and J lost 6 bases. The CDR3 runs 15 residues. CDR1 is SGHAT, CDR2 FQNNGV, per germline. CDR3 protein: CASSLGGGVRQPQHF. Written as DNA, the CDR3 is TGTGCCAGCAGCTTAGGAGGGGGCGTACGTCAGCCCCAGCATTTT.

There are a few counts of this clonotype. The chain couples TRBV12-3 or TRBV12-4 to TRBJ1-1, with D unresolved. Trimming stripped 1 base from V and 0 bases from J, with 12 bases between. This CDR3 spans 16 amino acids. CDR3: CASSLGILWMNTEAFF. CDR3 bases: TGTGCCAGCAGTTTAGGAATCCTGTGGATGAACACTGAAGCTTTCTTT.